A selection of T cell receptor beta chains follows, all from one sample in a study of blood T cell repertoires in COVID-19. Profiling relied on immunoSEQ multiplex PCR, and the TCRdb table lists in-frame clones only, not all of them. The sample holds about 190,000 clones; 70% to 90% are singletons and the top ten take 3.5% to 4.5%. Input material: peripheral blood. These receptors all stem from a woman aged 25 to 45 with acute or convalescent COVID-19. Both conserved end residues are part of each CDR3. D genes are given only for firm matches. Size is omitted from some rows. Given values are once, few, many or a class for expanded clones.

clone size | D gene | J gene | V gene | CDR3 DNA | CDR3 protein
NA | TRBD1 | TRBJ1-4 | TRBV3-1/TRBV3-2 | TGTGCCAGCAGCCCGGACAGGGGAGACGAAAAACTGTTTTTT | CASSPDRGDEKLFF
NA | TRBD1 | TRBJ1-1 | TRBV5-1 | TGCGCCAGCCAACGTAAGGCAGGGGGCTCGACTGAAGCTTTCTTT | CASQRKAGGSTEAFF
NA | TRBD1 | TRBJ1-5 | TRBV7-2 | TGTGCCAGCAGCCCCGGGACAGGGAGTCAGCCCCAGCATTTT | CASSPGTGSQPQHF
NA | TRBD2 | TRBJ2-7 | TRBV2 | TGTGCCAGCCGACCGGGACTAGGGTACGAGCAGTACTTC | CASRPGLGYEQYF
NA | NA | TRBJ1-6 | TRBV7-7 | TGTGCTAGCAGCTTAGCAGACAGGTCGTTATCGAATTCACCCCTCCACTTT | CASSLADRSLSNSPLHF
NA | NA | TRBJ2-5 | TRBV5-1 | TGCGCCAGCAGCTTGATGTCGGGGGAAGAGACCCAGTACTTC | CASSLMSGEETQYF
once | TRBD1 | TRBJ1-5 | TRBV6-6 | TGTGCCAGCAGACCGACGGGACAGGTCTATCAGCCCCAGCATTTT | CASRPTGQVYQPQHF
NA | NA | TRBJ1-5 | TRBV4-2 | TGTGCCAGCAGCCAAGTTTTGGGCCAGCCCCAGCATTTT | CASSQVLGQPQHF
NA | NA | TRBJ1-1 | TRBV3-1/TRBV3-2 | TGTGCCAGCAGCCAAGATTGGGGGGGCACTGAAGCTTTCTTT | CASSQDWGGTEAFF
NA | TRBD1 | TRBJ1-5 | TRBV6-2/TRBV6-3 | TGTGCCAGCAGTTACGTCGGACAGGGACTCGATCAGCCCCAGCATTTT | CASSYVGQGLDQPQHF
once | NA | TRBJ2-3 | TRBV6-6 | TGTGCCAGCAGTTACCCGGGACTCCTGGAGTATTTT | CASSYPGLLEYF
NA | NA | TRBJ2-3 | TRBV28 | TGTGCCAGCAGTTTCGGGGGGCCGGGCGATACGCAGTATTTT | CASSFGGPGDTQYF
few | TRBD2 | TRBJ2-2 | TRBV28 | TGTGCCAGCTGGGGGGGAGGGCGACGCACCGGGGAGCTGTTTTTT | CASWGGGRRTGELFF
NA | NA | TRBJ1-4 | TRBV6-5 | TGTGCCAGCAGTTTGGGGGGACAAAAACTGTTTTTT | CASSLGGQKLFF
NA | TRBD2 | TRBJ2-3 | TRBV2 | TGTGCCAGCCTACGGACTAGCGGGGGGAACACAGATACGCAGTATTTT | CASLRTSGGNTDTQYF
NA | NA | TRBJ1-5 | TRBV27 | TGTGCCAGCAGTTTATCCGCCGGGCAGCCCCAGCATTTT | CASSLSAGQPQHF
NA | NA | TRBJ1-5 | TRBV21-1 | TGTGCCAGCAGCAAAGACGCGACAGGGGGCTTATTT | CASSKDATGGLF
NA | NA | TRBJ1-1 | TRBV2 | TGTGCCAGCAGTCCCTTTGGGGCCAGTGAAGCTTTCTTT | CASSPFGASEAFF